This note documents a single TCR beta chain sequence. Antigen: not known. The entry originates in a study of tumor-infiltrating lymphocytes in localized non-small cell lung cancer. Overall study: Resected tumor was paired with non-adjacent uninvolved lung from the same patient. Study-wide points: Technical variation could not be separated from intratumor heterogeneity here.

Clones were sequenced by immunoSEQ multiplex PCR, and TCRdb holds only the in-frame ones, with some missing. This sample has 9,500 or so clones, with approximately 79% found just once. Sequencing used lung tumor tissue. The sequence came from a human donor with non-small cell lung cancer.

CDR3 residues: CASRSRELYEQYF. The CDR3 region has the DNA TGTGCCAGCAGATCGCGGGAGTTATACGAGCAGTACTTC. V gene TRBV4-2 combines with J gene TRBJ2-7, with 7 bases identical to TRBD2. V lost 6 bases, J lost 4 bases, and 6 bases stayed unmatched. Germline CDR1 is LGHNA and CDR2 is YNFKEQ. This CDR3 has 13 amino acids.